These 18 T cell receptor beta chains were sequenced from one sample in a study of OX40 agonist ivuxolimab in advanced cancers. Library construction relied on the immunoSEQ multiplex PCR assay. TCRdb took over this immuneACCESS table, retaining in-frame rearrangements with V and J assigned. Such tables are incomplete; in checked studies, under half of the missing clones stem from an unresolved V gene, and the remainder is unexplained. The sample table holds over 55,000 clones, of which about 84% were seen once. In total, the top ten clones hold 8.2% of the sample. The input for sequencing was CD4+ or CD8+ T cells sorted from blood, taken in a trial of the OX40 agonist ivuxolimab. The receptors originated from an adult with an advanced solid tumor such as melanoma, head and neck, liver or kidney cancer.

J is TRBJ2-7 and V is TRBV28, with 7 bases lining up with TRBD1. The CDR3 is made up of 16 amino acids. CDR1 MDHEN and CDR2 SYDVKM come from the germline V gene. The V segment lost 8 bases and the J segment 5 bases; nucleotides outside the gene matches: 18. CDR3 nucleotide sequence: TGTGCCAGCCCACCTCCCGAGGGGGCGCTCCTCCACGAGCAGTACTTC. It codes for CASPPPEGALLHEQYF.

The chain joins TRBV11-2 to TRBJ1-2; D not certain. The CDR3 runs to 13 residues. Germline V CDR1 and CDR2: SGHAT, FQNNGV. V was trimmed by 0 bases and J by 9 bases, leaving 11 bases between them. This chain's CDR3 is CASSLDRAARYTF. CDR3 coding DNA: TGTGCCAGCAGCTTAGATAGGGCAGCACGCTACACCTTC.

This clone showed up just once. The chain joins TRBV4-3 to TRBJ2-6; D uncertain. Trimming cost V 4 bases and J 2 bases, with 9 bases left between them. Germline V gene sequence: CDR1 LGHNA, CDR2 YSLEER. The CDR3 extends over 15 amino acids. CDR3 in DNA: TGCGCCAGCAGCCTCGGTGGGGCTGGGGCCAACGTCCTGACTTTC. This encodes CASSLGGAGANVLTF.

The chain links TRBV5-1 to TRBJ2-1, with 11 bases identical to TRBD2. The CDR3 consists of 17 residues. Trimming cost V 0 bases and J 3 bases; bases outside gene matches: 5. The V gene's germline CDR1 is SGHRS and CDR2 YFSETQ. DNA for the CDR3: TGCGCCAGCAGCTTGGGCCCCGGGACTAGCGGCTACAATGAGCAGTTCTTC. Its translation is CASSLGPGTSGYNEQFF.

The chain carries TRBV18 and TRBJ1-4; D remains unclear. This CDR3 has 14 amino acids. The ends were cut back, 3 bases at V and 8 bases at J, with 13 bases in the middle. The germline V gene encodes CDR1 KGHSH and CDR2 LQKENI. As DNA, the CDR3 is TGTGCCAGCTCACCTGCCGGGCCGAGAGAAAAACTGTTTTTT. The encoded protein is CASSPAGPREKLFF.

This clone has a single count. The chain carries TRBV4-1 and TRBJ2-2; D unresolved. V was clipped by 4 bases and J by 1 base, with 7 bases between them. CDR3 length: 14 residues. The germline CDR1 and CDR2 sequences are MGHRA and YSYEKL. The CDR3 protein is CASSLWGNTGELFF. For the CDR3, the DNA is TGCGCCAGCAGCCTTTGGGGGAACACCGGGGAGCTGTTTTTT.

The J gene is TRBJ1-1, the V gene TRBV5-1, with 7 nucleotides matching TRBD1. Per the germline V gene, CDR1 is SGHRS and CDR2 is YFSETQ. Trimming cost V 4 bases and J 3 bases; bases outside gene matches: 6. CDR3 length: 14 amino acids. DNA for the CDR3: TGCGCCAGCAGCCCCAGGGGGTTGGACACTGAAGCTTTCTTT. This codes for CASSPRGLDTEAFF. Combining the CDR3 with reference TRBV5-1 and TRBJ1-1 gives the whole variable domain KAGVTQTPRYLIKTRGQQVTLSCSPISGHRSVSWYQQTPGQGLQFLFEYFSETQRNKGNFPGRFSGRQFSNSRSEMNVSTLELGDSALYLCASSPRGLDTEAFFGQGTRLTVV.

This rearrangement joins TRBV7-2 to TRBJ1-3; no clear D. The CDR3 length is 15 residues. The V end lost 2 bases, the J end lost 4 bases, and 12 bases lay between the germline ends. Germline CDR1 and CDR2: SGHTA and FQGNSA. The CDR3 DNA is TGTGCCAGCAGCTTACGGGGAGGTGAGGGAAACACCATATATTTT. It yields the protein CASSLRGGEGNTIYF.

The V call is TRBV5-1, the J call TRBJ2-2, with TRBD1 identical over 8 bases. CDR3 size: 15 residues. The V gene end was trimmed by 1 base and the J gene end by 5 bases; junction bases not matched to a gene: 4. From germline, CDR1 is SGHRS and CDR2 YFSETQ. This chain's CDR3 is CASSLPGGRTGELFF. Written as DNA, the CDR3 is TGCGCCAGCAGCTTGCCAGGGGGCCGGACCGGGGAGCTGTTTTTT.

The chain combines TRBV18 with TRBJ1-5; 10 nucleotides align to TRBD1. J was trimmed by 6 bases and V by 6 bases; bases with no gene match: 5. This CDR3 has 14 residues. The germline gives CDR1 KGHSH, CDR2 LQKENI. The CDR3 DNA reads as TGTGCCAGCTCCCCTGGACAGGGGGTTCAGCCCCAGCATTTT. The encoded protein is CASSPGQGVQPQHF.

The CDR3 region has the DNA TGTGCCAGCAGTCCCCGAGGTTCCTACGAGCAGTACTTC. Amino acid sequence: CASSPRGSYEQYF. The chain recombines TRBV28 with TRBJ2-7; D is undetermined. The germline gives CDR1 MDHEN, CDR2 SYDVKM. The CDR3 has 13 amino acids. Between the trimmed V and J ends, which lost 5 bases and 1 base, there was a span of 9 bases.

The chain carries TRBV11-2 and TRBJ2-7; D assignment may be TRBD1 or TRBD2 (5 bases each). The CDR3 loop spans 13 amino acids. Trimming shortened V by 2 bases and J by 9 bases, and 14 bases separated the two germline ends. The germline V gene has CDR1 SGHAT and CDR2 FQNNGV. As DNA, the CDR3 is TGTGCCAGCAGCTTACCGGGACCGGCGGGGCAGTACTTC. Amino acids: CASSLPGPAGQYF. Full variable domain (rest looked up from reference TRBV11-2 and TRBJ2-7): EAGVAQSPRYKIIEKRQSVAFWCNPISGHATLYWYQQILGQGPKLLIQFQNNGVVDDSQLPKDRFSAERLKGVDSTLKIQPAKLEDSAVYLCASSLPGPAGQYFGPGTRLTVT.

The chain carries TRBV5-1 and TRBJ1-1; no clear D gene. The CDR3 sequence is 14 residues long. The germline gives CDR1 SGHRS, CDR2 YFSETQ. Trimming left V 3 bases short and J 2 bases short, with 11 bases between. This CDR3 is CASSSDGGNTEAFF. Here the CDR3 DNA reads TGCGCCAGCAGCTCGGACGGAGGAAACACTGAAGCTTTCTTT.

The gene calls are TRBV5-1 and TRBJ2-2, with TRBD2 matching over 14 bases. V trimming: 4 bases; J trimming: 4 bases; junction bases outside the gene matches: 15. Looked up from germline, CDR1 is SGHRS and CDR2 is YFSETQ. This CDR3 comprises 20 residues. CDR3 residues: CASSRGPGTSGRLVTGELFF. CDR3 DNA sequence: TGCGCCAGCAGCCGTGGGCCGGGGACTAGCGGGAGATTGGTCACCGGGGAGCTGTTTTTT.

The rearrangement joins TRBV7-2 to TRBJ2-2, with D perhaps TRBD2 (6 bases). V lost 8 bases, J lost 0 bases, and 10 bases lay in between. Germline values: CDR1 SGHTA, CDR2 FQGNSA. CDR3 length equals 14 residues. The CDR3 bases are TGTGCCAGCGGCGGGGCCACGAACACCGGGGAGCTGTTTTTT. Its translation: CASGGATNTGELFF. Drawing the rest from reference TRBV7-2 and TRBJ2-2, the complete variable domain is GAGVSQSPSNKVTEKGKDVELRCDPISGHTALYWYRQSLGQGLEFLIYFQGNSAPDKSGLPSDRFSAERTGGSVSTLTIQRTQQEDSAVYLCASGGATNTGELFFGEGSRLTVL.

V and J are TRBV5-4 and TRBJ1-3, with 11 bases fitting TRBD1. The CDR3 has 15 amino acids. Germline values: CDR1 SGHNT, CDR2 YYREEE (reference sequence). V was clipped by 5 bases and J by 2 bases; unmatched bases: 3. This chain's CDR3 is CASRPGQGAGNTIYF. The CDR3 DNA reads TGTGCCAGCAGACCGGGACAGGGGGCTGGAAACACCATATATTTT. Filled out from reference TRBV5-4 and TRBJ1-3, the complete variable domain reads ETGVTQSPTHLIKTRGQQVTLRCSSQSGHNTVSWYQQALGQGPQFIFQYYREEENGRGNFPPRFSGLQFPNYSSELNVNALELDDSALYLCASRPGQGAGNTIYFGEGSWLTVV.

The gene calls are TRBV7-9 and TRBJ2-6; no reliable D call. Germline CDR1 is SEHNR and CDR2 is FQNEAQ (reference sequence). V lost 2 bases and J 0 bases, leaving 8 bases between the germline ends. This CDR3 contains 16 residues. CDR3: CASSLPGISGANVLTF. The CDR3 bases are TGTGCCAGCAGCTTACCGGGTATCTCTGGGGCCAACGTCCTGACTTTC.

J is TRBJ2-3 and V is TRBV7-2; TRBD2 agrees at 10 bases. The germline V gene encodes CDR1 SGHTA and CDR2 FQGNSA. J lost 3 bases, V lost 2 bases, and 2 bases had no gene match. The CDR3 is made up of 15 amino acids. The CDR3: CASSLPTSGTDTQYF. The CDR3 coding sequence is TGTGCCAGCAGCTTACCGACTAGCGGGACAGATACGCAGTATTTT.